This T cell receptor (beta chain) was captured in a study of radiotherapy plus CTLA-4 blockade in lung cancer. Study as a whole: Among all patients, approximately 17% showed objective responses, while about 30% had disease control.

The method was immunoSEQ multiplex PCR; TCRdb's version includes in-frame clones alone and lacks a portion of them. The sample has approximately 99,000 clones, around 90% seen once. People whose metastatic non-small-cell lung cancer was chemo-refractory got focal radiation along with CTLA-4 blockade by ipilimumab. Whole-study results and caveats: Reports identified early blood T cell clone dynamics, with interferon-beta, as the best response predictor. Blood-borne expansion of tumor-derived TCR clones followed radiotherapy plus ipilimumab.

The CDR3 has 15 residues. From germline, CDR1 is WSHSY and CDR2 SAAADI. Trimming removed 4 bases from V and 6 bases from J, with 16 bases in between. Regarding this clone: Its antigen is unknown.

The specimen was peripheral blood, collected from a patient treated with radiotherapy plus ipilimumab. The sequence derives from a human donor with non-small cell lung cancer that progressed on radiotherapy plus ipilimumab. The V call is TRBV10-2, the J call TRBJ1-5, with D possibly TRBD1 on 5 matching bases. The CDR3 loop reads CASSASGGRGQPQHF. The CDR3 DNA sequence: TGCGCCAGCAGTGCGTCGGGGGGGAGAGGTCAGCCCCAGCATTTT.